These T cell receptor beta chains were read from a single sample in a study of Ad26.COV2.S vaccination and SARS-CoV-2 variants. Repertoires were generated with immunoSEQ multiplex PCR, while TCRdb's copy carries only in-frame clones and drops some. The data hold about 400,000 clones, with approximately 91% observed a single time. Material: peripheral blood, obtained in a trial of Ad26.COV2.S vaccine versus placebo. Receptors originate from a person aged 18 to 59 who received the Ad26.COV2.S COVID-19 vaccine or a placebo. Both conserved end residues are part of each CDR3. Each record gives: CDR3 DNA, CDR3 protein, clone size, D gene, J gene, V gene. D genes are given only for firm matches. Clone size, where shown, is once, few, many, or a class for clones that have expanded.

DNA: TGTGCAGCTGACAGGGTTAGTTCTGGAAACACCATATATTTT
CDR3: CAADRVSSGNTIYF
size: few
D: TRBD1
J: TRBJ1-3
V: TRBV3-1/TRBV3-2

DNA: TGTGCCTGGACTAGCGACCGCGGGGAGCAGTACTTC
CDR3: CAWTSDRGEQYF
size: few
D: NA
J: TRBJ2-7
V: TRBV30

DNA: TGTGCCAGTAGTATAGATGTATGGGAGGAGCTGTTTTTT
CDR3: CASSIDVWEELFF
size: NA
D: NA
J: TRBJ2-2
V: TRBV19

DNA: TGTGCCAGCTCACCCTTAGGGACAGGGATCGAGCAGTACTTC
CDR3: CASSPLGTGIEQYF
size: NA
D: TRBD1
J: TRBJ2-7
V: TRBV18

DNA: TGTGCCAGCAGTCCTCAAACAGGGGGGAATTCACCCCTCCACTTT
CDR3: CASSPQTGGNSPLHF
size: NA
D: TRBD1
J: TRBJ1-6
V: TRBV7-8

DNA: TGTGCCACCAGTGATTTCTCCGGGACAGGGGTGACCGGGGAGCTGTTTTTT
CDR3: CATSDFSGTGVTGELFF
size: NA
D: TRBD1
J: TRBJ2-2
V: TRBV24-1

DNA: TGTGCCAGCAGCCGGACTAGCCCGCGGGAGACCCAGTACTTC
CDR3: CASSRTSPRETQYF
size: NA
D: TRBD2
J: TRBJ2-5
V: TRBV7-2

DNA: TGTGCCAGCAGTGTCGCGGGGATGGACACTGAAGCTTTCTTT
CDR3: CASSVAGMDTEAFF
size: NA
D: NA
J: TRBJ1-1
V: TRBV2

DNA: TGTGCCAGCAGTGAAGGACTAGCGGGGCGGGGGAGATACTTC
CDR3: CASSEGLAGRGRYF
size: NA
D: TRBD2
J: TRBJ2-7
V: TRBV2

DNA: TGTGCCAGCAGCTTAGTATCCCCCAGGGCGGTGGGTCAGCCCCAGCATTTT
CDR3: CASSLVSPRAVGQPQHF
size: NA
D: NA
J: TRBJ1-5
V: TRBV7-8

DNA: TGCGCCAGCAGTGGTAGAGGGACAGGGTTAGGCGAAAAACTGTTTTTT
CDR3: CASSGRGTGLGEKLFF
size: NA
D: TRBD1
J: TRBJ1-4
V: TRBV10-2

DNA: TGTGCCAGCAGTTATTCCCTTACAGTGGATGGCTACACCTTC
CDR3: CASSYSLTVDGYTF
size: once
D: NA
J: TRBJ1-2
V: TRBV6-5

DNA: TGTGCCAGTGGGGGCTATGGCTACACCTTC
CDR3: CASGGYGYTF
size: NA
D: NA
J: TRBJ1-2
V: TRBV2

DNA: TGTGCCAGCTCATCCCGAGACAGGGGAACTGAAGCTTTCTTT
CDR3: CASSSRDRGTEAFF
size: NA
D: TRBD1
J: TRBJ1-1
V: TRBV18

DNA: TGTGCCTGGAGTGTAGCTGGGACAGGCGGTGGCTACACCTTC
CDR3: CAWSVAGTGGGYTF
size: few
D: TRBD1
J: TRBJ1-2
V: TRBV30

DNA: TGCGCCAGCAGCCCCGGGACTAGCGGGGGGTTGGAGACCCAGTACTTC
CDR3: CASSPGTSGGLETQYF
size: NA
D: TRBD2
J: TRBJ2-5
V: TRBV4-1